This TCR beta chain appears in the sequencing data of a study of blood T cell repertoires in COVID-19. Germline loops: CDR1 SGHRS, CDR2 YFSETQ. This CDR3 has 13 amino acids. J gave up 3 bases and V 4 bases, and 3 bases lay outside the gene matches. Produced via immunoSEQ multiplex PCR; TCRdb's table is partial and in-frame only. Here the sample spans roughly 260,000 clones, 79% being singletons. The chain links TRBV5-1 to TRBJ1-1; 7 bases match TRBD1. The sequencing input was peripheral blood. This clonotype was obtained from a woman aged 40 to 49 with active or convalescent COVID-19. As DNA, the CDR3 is TGCGCCAGCAGCCATACAGGGGACACTGAAGCTTTCTTT. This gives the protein CASSHTGDTEAFF.